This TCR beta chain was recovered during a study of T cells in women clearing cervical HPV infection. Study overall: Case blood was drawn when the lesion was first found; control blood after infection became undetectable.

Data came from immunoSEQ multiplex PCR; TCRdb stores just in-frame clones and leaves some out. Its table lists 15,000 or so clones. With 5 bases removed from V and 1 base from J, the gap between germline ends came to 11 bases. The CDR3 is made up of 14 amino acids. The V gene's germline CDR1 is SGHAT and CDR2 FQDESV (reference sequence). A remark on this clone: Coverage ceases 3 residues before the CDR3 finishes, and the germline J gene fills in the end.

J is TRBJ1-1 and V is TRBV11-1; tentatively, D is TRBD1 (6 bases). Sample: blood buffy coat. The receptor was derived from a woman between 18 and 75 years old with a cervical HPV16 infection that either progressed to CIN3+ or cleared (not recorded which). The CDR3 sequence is CASSRGQPNTEAFF. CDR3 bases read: TGTGCCAGCAGCCGCGGACAGCCGAACACTGAA. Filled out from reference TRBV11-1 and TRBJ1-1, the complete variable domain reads EAEVAQSPRYKITEKSQAVAFWCDPISGHATLYWYRQILGQGPELLVQFQDESVVDDSQLPKDRFSAERLKGVDSTLKIQPAELGDSAMYLCASSRGQPNTEAFFGQGTRLTVV.